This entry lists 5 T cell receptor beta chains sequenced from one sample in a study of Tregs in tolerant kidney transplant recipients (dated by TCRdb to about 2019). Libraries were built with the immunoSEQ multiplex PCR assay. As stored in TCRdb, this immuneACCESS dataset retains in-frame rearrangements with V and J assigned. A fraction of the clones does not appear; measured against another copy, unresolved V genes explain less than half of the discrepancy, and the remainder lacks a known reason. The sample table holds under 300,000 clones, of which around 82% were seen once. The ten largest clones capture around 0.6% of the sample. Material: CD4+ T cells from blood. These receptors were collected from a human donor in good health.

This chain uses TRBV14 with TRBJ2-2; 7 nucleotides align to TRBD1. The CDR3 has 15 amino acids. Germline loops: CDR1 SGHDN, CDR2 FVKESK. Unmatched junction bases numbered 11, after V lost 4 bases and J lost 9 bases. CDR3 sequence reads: CASSPPRGKSRELFF. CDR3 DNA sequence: TGTGCCAGCAGCCCGCCCAGGGGGAAGTCTAGGGAGCTGTTTTTT.

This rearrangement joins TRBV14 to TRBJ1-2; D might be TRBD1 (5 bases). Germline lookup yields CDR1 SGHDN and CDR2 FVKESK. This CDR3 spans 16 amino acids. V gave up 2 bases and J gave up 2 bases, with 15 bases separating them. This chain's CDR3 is CASSQQYGGLNYGYTF. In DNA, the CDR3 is TGTGCCAGCAGCCAACAGTATGGGGGATTGAACTATGGCTACACCTTC.

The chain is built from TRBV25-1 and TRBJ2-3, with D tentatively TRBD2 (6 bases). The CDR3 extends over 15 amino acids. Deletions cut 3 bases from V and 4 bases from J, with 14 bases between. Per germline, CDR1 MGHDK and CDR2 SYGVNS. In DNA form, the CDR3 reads TGTGCCAGCAGTGATGCCTCGGGAGTCTCAGATACGCAGTATTTT. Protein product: CASSDASGVSDTQYF.

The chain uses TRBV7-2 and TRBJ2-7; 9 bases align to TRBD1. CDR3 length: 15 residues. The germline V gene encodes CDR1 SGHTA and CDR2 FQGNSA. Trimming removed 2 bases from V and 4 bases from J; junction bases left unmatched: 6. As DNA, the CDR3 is TGTGCCAGCAGCTTACTCTCAGGACAGGGGTACGAGCAGTACTTC. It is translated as CASSLLSGQGYEQYF. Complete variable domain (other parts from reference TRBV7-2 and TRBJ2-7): GAGVSQSPSNKVTEKGKDVELRCDPISGHTALYWYRQSLGQGLEFLIYFQGNSAPDKSGLPSDRFSAERTGGSVSTLTIQRTQQEDSAVYLCASSLLSGQGYEQYFGPGTRLTVT.

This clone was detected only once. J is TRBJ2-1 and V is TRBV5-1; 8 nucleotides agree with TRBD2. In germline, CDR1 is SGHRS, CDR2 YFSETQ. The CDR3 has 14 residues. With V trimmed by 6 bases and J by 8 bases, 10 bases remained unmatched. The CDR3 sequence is CASTLGAGDHEQFF. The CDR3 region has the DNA TGCGCCAGCACCCTTGGAGCGGGGGACCATGAGCAGTTCTTC.